This TCR beta chain is from a study of control samples from healthy donors and cancer patients. Measured with immunoSEQ multiplex PCR; TCRdb has only the in-frame clones, and not every one. The profile shows fewer than 100,000 clones, about four fifths of them singletons. Trimming took 3 bases from V and 8 from J, leaving 25 bases between them. In germline, CDR1 is GTSNPN, CDR2 SVGIG (reference sequence). CDR3 length: 16 amino acids. The chain is built from TRBV30 and TRBJ1-2; D not certain. The clonotype comes from a man aged 55-75 years in good health. The sequenced material came from blood. CDR3 DNA sequence: TGTGCCTGGAGAGGCCCAATGGGCAATTTGTTGGTCGGCTACACCTTC. Its translation: CAWRGPMGNLLVGYTF.